This T cell receptor (beta chain) derives from a study of OX40 agonist ivuxolimab in advanced cancers. About the research overall: Ivuxolimab is a fully human IgG2 antibody that activates OX40 (CD134). Dosing consisted of intravenous ivuxolimab at 0.01 to 10 mg/kg every 2 weeks.

Some clones are missing from TCRdb's copy, which holds only in-frame ones; the method was immunoSEQ multiplex PCR. The sample gives tens of thousands of clones, about 94% of which show up once; 9.6% is in the top ten. Points from the study as a whole: No antigen was identified for the clonally expanded peripheral T cells.

About this clone: Its cognate antigen is unknown.

The receptor's source is an adult with an advanced solid tumor such as melanoma, head and neck, liver or kidney cancer. The source was CD4+ or CD8+ T cells sorted from blood, collected in a trial of the OX40 agonist ivuxolimab.

DNA of the CDR3: TGTGCCAGCTCACCACCGGGGGGCGCCCCGGAGACCCAGTACTTC. The encoded protein is CASSPPGGAPETQYF. V usage is TRBV18 and J usage is TRBJ2-5; D tentatively fits TRBD1 or TRBD2 (6 bases each). The CDR3 sequence is 15 residues long. The germline V gene encodes CDR1 KGHSH and CDR2 LQKENI. V was trimmed by 0 bases and J by 5 bases, leaving 13 bases between them.